The present TCR beta chain was sequenced within a study of T cells in Graves' hyperthyroidism and ophthalmopathy. Whole-study results and caveats: A model built on 13 V-J features separated ophthalmopathy from stable hyperthyroidism.

On this clonotype itself: Its antigen is as yet unknown.

RNA transcripts yielded amplified TCR beta CDR3 regions. First-round RT-PCR with HTBI primers amplified the TCR CDR3 region. One entry per CDR3 protein results from TCRdb running MiXCR on the multiplex PCR reads. The table has roughly 500,000 distinct CDR3 sequences, over 45% seen once. Sequences were obtained from peripheral blood or thyroid tissue (not recorded which). The receptor comes from an adult woman with Graves' disease, either hyperthyroidism or ophthalmopathy (not recorded which).

The CDR3 nucleotides are TGCGCCAGCAGCTTATTAGGTGACTACGAGCAGTACTTC. Residues: CASSLLGDYEQYF. The chain joins TRBV5-1 to TRBJ2-7; D not resolved. The CDR3 contains 13 residues. V was clipped by 2 bases and J by 3 bases, with 9 bases between them. Looked up from germline, CDR1 is SGHRS and CDR2 is YFSETQ.